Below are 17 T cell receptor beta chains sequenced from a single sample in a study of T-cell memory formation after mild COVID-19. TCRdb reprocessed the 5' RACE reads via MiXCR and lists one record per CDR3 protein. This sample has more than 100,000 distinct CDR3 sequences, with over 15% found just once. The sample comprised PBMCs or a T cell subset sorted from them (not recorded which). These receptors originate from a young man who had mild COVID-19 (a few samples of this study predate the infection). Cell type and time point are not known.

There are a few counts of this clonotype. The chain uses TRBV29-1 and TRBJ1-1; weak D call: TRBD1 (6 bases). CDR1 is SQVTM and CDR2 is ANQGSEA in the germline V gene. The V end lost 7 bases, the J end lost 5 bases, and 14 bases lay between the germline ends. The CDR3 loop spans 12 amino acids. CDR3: CSGYRVRTEAFF. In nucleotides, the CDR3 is TGCAGCGGCTACAGGGTTAGGACTGAAGCTTTCTTT.

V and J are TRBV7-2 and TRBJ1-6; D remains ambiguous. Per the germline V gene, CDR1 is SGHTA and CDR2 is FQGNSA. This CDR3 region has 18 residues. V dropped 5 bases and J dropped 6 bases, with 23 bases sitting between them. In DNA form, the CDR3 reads TGTGCCAGCAGCCCCCTTGTGCGTTGGGGTAGCCGTAATTCACCCCTCCACTTT. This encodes CASSPLVRWGSRNSPLHF.

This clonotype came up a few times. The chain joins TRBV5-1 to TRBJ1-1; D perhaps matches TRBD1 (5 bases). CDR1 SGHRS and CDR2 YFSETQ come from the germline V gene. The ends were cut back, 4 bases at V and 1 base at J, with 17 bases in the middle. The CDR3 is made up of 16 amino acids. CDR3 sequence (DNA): TGCGCCAGCAGCCTGACGACGACAGAGCAGAACACTGAAGCTTTCTTT. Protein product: CASSLTTTEQNTEAFF.

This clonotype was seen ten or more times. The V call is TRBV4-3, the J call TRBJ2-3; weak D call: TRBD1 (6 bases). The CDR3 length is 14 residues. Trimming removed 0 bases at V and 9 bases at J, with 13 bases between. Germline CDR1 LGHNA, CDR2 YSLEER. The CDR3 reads CASSQDQGTRTQYF. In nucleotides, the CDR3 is TGCGCCAGCAGCCAAGATCAAGGGACAAGGACGCAGTATTTT.

DNA for the CDR3: TGTGCCAGCTCACCAGCTGCGGTCGGGGAGCAGTACGTC. Residues: CASSPAAVGEQYV. The genes are TRBV18 and TRBJ2-7; D is undetermined. Deletions cut 2 bases from V and 7 bases from J, with 12 bases between. Per germline, CDR1 KGHSH and CDR2 LQKENI. CDR3 length: 13 residues.

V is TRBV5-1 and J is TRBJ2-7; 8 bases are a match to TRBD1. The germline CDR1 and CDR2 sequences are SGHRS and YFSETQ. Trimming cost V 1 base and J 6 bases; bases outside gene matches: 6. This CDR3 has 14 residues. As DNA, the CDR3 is TGCGCCAGCAGCTTGATGGACAGGGACGGCGAGCAGTACTTC. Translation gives CASSLMDRDGEQYF.

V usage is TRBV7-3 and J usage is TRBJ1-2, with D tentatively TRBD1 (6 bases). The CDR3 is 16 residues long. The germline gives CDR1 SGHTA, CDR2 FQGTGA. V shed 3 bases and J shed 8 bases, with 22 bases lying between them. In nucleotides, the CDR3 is TGTGCCAGCAGCTTGGGCGGAGGTGGGGGCCTGAGCGGCTACACCTTC. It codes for CASSLGGGGGLSGYTF.

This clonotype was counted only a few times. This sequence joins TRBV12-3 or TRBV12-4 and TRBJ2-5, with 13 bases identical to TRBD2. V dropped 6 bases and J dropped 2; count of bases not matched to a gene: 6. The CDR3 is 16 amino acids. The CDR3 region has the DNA TGTGCCAGCAGCTCCGGACTAGCGGGGGTTCAAGAGACCCAGTACTTC. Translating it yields CASSSGLAGVQETQYF.

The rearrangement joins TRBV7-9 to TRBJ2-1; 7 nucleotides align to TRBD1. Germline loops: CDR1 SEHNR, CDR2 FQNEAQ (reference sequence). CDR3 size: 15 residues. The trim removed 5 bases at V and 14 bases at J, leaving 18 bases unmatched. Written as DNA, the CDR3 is TGTGCCAGCAGCCCCCAGGGGGAGCGGTCTTGGGTAGAGTTCTTC. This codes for CASSPQGERSWVEFF.

As DNA, the CDR3 is TGTGCCAGCAGTCCCGGGGACATCCAGCCCCAGCATTTT. It specifies CASSPGDIQPQHF. This chain connects TRBV12-3 or TRBV12-4 to TRBJ1-5; D is perhaps TRBD1 (6 bases). V was shortened by 5 bases and J by 7 bases, with 12 bases between the two germline ends. The CDR3 is 13 residues long.

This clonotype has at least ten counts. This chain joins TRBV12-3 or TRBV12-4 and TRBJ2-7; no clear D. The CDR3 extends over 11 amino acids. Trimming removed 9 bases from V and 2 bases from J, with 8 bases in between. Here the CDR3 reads CASGGAYEQYF. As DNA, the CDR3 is TGTGCCAGTGGTGGTGCCTACGAGCAGTACTTC.

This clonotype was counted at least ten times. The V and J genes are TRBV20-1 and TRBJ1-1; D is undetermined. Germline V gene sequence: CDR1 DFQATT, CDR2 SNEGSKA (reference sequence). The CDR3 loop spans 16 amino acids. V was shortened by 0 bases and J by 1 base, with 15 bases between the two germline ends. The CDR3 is CSARDFRRAPNTEAFF. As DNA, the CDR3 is TGCAGTGCTAGAGATTTTAGGAGAGCCCCGAACACTGAAGCTTTCTTT.

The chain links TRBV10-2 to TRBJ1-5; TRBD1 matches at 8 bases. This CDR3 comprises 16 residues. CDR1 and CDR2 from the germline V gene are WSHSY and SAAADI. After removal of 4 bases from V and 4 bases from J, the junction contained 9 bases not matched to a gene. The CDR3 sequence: CASSAHNRGANQPQHF. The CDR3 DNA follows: TGCGCCAGCAGTGCTCACAACAGGGGGGCTAATCAGCCCCAGCATTTT.

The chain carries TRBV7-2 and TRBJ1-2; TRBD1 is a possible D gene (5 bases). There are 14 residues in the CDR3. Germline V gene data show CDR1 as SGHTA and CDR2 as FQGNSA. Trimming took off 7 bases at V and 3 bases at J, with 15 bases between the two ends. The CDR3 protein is CASTQAWGDYGYTF. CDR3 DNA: TGTGCCAGCACTCAGGCATGGGGGGACTATGGCTACACCTTC.

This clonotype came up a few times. In DNA, the CDR3 is TGTGCCAGCAGCTTAGCGGCTAGCGGGCCTCAAGAGACCCAGTACTTC. It is translated as CASSLAASGPQETQYF. The chain couples TRBV7-2 to TRBJ2-5; 8 positions match TRBD2. CDR1 and CDR2 from the germline V gene are SGHTA and FQGNSA. The CDR3 runs to 16 residues. The trim removed 0 bases at V and 2 bases at J, leaving 5 bases unmatched.

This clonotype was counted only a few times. The CDR3 coding sequence is TGTGCCAGCAGCTCCCAATCCGGGGCGACAGATACGCAGTATTTT. Its translation is CASSSQSGATDTQYF. The chain uses TRBV7-2 and TRBJ2-3; tentatively, D is TRBD1 or TRBD2 (5 bases each). This CDR3 has 15 amino acids. Trimming cost V 4 bases and J 3 bases, with 14 bases left between them. CDR1 and CDR2 (germline): SGHTA, FQGNSA.

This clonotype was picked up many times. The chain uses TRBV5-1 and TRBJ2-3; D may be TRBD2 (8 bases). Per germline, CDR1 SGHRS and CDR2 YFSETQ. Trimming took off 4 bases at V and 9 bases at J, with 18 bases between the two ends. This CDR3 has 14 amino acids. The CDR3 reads CASSGDSREGTQYF. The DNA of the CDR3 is TGCGCCAGCAGCGGGGACAGCCGGGAGGGGACGCAGTATTTT.